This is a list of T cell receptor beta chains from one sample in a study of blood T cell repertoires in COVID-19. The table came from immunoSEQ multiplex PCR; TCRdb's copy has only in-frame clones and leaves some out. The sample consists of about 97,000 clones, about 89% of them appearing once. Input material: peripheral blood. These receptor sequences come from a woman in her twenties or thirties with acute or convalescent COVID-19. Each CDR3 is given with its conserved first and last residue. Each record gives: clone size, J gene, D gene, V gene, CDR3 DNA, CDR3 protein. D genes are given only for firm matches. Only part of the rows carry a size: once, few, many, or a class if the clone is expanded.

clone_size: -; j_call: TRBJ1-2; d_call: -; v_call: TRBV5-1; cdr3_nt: TGCGCCAGCAGACCAAGCGGGGCTCTGGGCGGCTATGGCTACACCTTC; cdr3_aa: CASRPSGALGGYGYTF
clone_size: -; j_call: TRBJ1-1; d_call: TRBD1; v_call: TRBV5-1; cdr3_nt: TGCGCCAGTCAACCCCGATCAGGGGGTGGTAACACTGAAGCTTTCTTT; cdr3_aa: CASQPRSGGGNTEAFF
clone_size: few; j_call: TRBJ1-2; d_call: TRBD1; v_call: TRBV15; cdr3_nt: TGTGCCACCAGCATCGGGGGACAGGGTCATCTATCTTATGGCTACACCTTC; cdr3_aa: CATSIGGQGHLSYGYTF
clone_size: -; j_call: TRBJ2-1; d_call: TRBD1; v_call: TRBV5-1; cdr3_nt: TGCGCCAGCAGCTTAACGCCATCCGGGACAGCCTACAATGAGCAGTTCTTC; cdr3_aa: CASSLTPSGTAYNEQFF
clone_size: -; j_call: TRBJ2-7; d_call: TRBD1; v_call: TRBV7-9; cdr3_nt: TGTGCCAGCAGCGGTGGACAGGGACTCTCCTACGAGCAGTACTTC; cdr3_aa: CASSGGQGLSYEQYF
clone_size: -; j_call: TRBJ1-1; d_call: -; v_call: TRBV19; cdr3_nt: TGTGCCAGTACCCTGAGAGGAGGGGAAGCTTTCTTT; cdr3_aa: CASTLRGGEAFF
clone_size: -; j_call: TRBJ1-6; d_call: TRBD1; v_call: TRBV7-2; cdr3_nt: TGTGCCAGCAGCCCCCACAGGGGCTTATACTATAATTCACCCCTCCACTTT; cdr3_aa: CASSPHRGLYYNSPLHF
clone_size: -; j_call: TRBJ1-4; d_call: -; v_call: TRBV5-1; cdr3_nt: TGCGCCAGCAGCCCCGACAGGACTAATGAAAAACTGTTTTTT; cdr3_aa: CASSPDRTNEKLFF
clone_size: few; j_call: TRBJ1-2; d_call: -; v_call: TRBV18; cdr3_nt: TGTGCCAGCTCATCAGGACAGTCGGAGCGACACGGCTACACCTTC; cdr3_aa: CASSSGQSERHGYTF
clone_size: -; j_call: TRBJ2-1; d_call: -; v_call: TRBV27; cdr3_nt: TGTGCCAGCAGTTTATCCACGACTCTCCCCAATGAGCAGTTCTTC; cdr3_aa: CASSLSTTLPNEQFF
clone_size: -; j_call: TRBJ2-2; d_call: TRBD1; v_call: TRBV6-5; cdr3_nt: TGTGCCACCTGGAAGATAGGGGGCGGCACCGGGGAGCTGTTTTTT; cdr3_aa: CATWKIGGGTGELFF
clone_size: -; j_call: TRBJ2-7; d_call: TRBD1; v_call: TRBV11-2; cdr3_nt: TGTGCCAGCAGCCTATCGACAGGGGTCGACGAGCAGTACTTC; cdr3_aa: CASSLSTGVDEQYF
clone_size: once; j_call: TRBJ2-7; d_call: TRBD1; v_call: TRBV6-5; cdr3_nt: TGTGCCAGCAGAGGGACAGGGTCCTACGAGCAGTACTTC; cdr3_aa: CASRGTGSYEQYF
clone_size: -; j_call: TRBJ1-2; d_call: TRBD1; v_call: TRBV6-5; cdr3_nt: TGTGCCAGCAGGGTAACAGGGGGCGGCTATGGCTACACCTTC; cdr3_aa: CASRVTGGGYGYTF
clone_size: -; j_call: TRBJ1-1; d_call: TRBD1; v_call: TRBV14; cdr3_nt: TGTGCCAGCAGCCGGGACAGGGGACACACTGAAGCTTTCTTT; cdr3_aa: CASSRDRGHTEAFF
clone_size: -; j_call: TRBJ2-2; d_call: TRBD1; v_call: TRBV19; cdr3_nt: TGTGCCAGCAGACAGGGGATCTCGAACACCGGGGAGCTGTTTTTT; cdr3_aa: CASRQGISNTGELFF
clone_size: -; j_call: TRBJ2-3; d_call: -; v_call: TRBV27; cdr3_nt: TGTGCCAGCACCCCCGGCGCGGGGTTAGGCACAGATACGCAGTATTTT; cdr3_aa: CASTPGAGLGTDTQYF
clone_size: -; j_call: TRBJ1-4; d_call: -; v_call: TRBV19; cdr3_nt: TGTGCCAGTAGTACTAACGGGGGGCTTAATGAAAAACTGTTTTTT; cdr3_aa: CASSTNGGLNEKLFF
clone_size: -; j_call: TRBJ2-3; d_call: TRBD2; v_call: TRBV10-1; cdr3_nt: TGCGCCAGCAGCGGGACTAGCGGGGGCCGAGCTAGCACAGATACGCAGTATTTT; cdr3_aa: CASSGTSGGRASTDTQYF
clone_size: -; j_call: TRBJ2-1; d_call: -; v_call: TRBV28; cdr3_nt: TGTGCCAGCAGACGTGACAGGATCGTCGACAATGAGCAGTTCTTC; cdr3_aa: CASRRDRIVDNEQFF
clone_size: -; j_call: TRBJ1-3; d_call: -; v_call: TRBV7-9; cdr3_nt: TGTGCCAGCAGCGAAATCCGTGGGGCCAACTCTGGAAACACCATATATTTT; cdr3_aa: CASSEIRGANSGNTIYF
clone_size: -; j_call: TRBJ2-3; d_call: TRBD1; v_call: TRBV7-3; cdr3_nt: TGTGCCAGCAGCTTAACGGGACAGGGGGCAGATACGCAGTATTTT; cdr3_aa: CASSLTGQGADTQYF
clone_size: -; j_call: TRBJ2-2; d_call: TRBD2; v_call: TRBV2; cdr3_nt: TGTGCCAGCACCTCCGGACTAGCGGACACCGGGGAGCTGTTTTTT; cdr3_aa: CASTSGLADTGELFF
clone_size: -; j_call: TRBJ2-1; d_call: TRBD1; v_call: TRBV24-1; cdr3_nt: TGTGCCACCAGTGATTTGGGGGGGACAGGGATTGAGCAGTTCTTC; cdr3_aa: CATSDLGGTGIEQFF
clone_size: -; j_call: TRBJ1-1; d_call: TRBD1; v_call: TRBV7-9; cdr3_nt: TGTGCCAGCAGCTTCCCCAGACAGGGAATGAGCACTGAAGCTTTCTTT; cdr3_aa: CASSFPRQGMSTEAFF
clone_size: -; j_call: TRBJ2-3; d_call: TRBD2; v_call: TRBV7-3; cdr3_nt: TGTGCCAGCAGCTTAAGCGGGGGGACAGATACGCAGTATTTT; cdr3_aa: CASSLSGGTDTQYF
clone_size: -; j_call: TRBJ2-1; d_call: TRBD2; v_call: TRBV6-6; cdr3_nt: TGTGCCAGCGTAGCGGGGGGCGACAATGAGCAGTTCTTC; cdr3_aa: CASVAGGDNEQFF
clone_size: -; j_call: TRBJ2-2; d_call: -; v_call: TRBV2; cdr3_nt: TGTGCCAGCAGACGTACAGGGACGAACACCGGGGAGCTGTTTTTT; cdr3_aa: CASRRTGTNTGELFF
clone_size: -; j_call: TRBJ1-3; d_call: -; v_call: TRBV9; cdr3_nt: TGTGCCAGCAGCGTAGATCCCTTCTCTGGAAACACCATATATTTT; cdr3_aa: CASSVDPFSGNTIYF
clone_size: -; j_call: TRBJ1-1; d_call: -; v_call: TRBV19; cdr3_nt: TGTGCCACCCAGGGATTCACTGAAGCTTTCTTT; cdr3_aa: CATQGFTEAFF
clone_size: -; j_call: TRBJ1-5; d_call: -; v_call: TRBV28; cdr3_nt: TGTGCCAGCAGTATGCGAGCCCAGCCCCAGCATTTT; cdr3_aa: CASSMRAQPQHF
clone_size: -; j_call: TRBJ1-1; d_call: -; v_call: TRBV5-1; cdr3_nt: TGCGCCAGCAGCTTATTGGACACCACGAACACTGAAGCTTTCTTT; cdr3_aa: CASSLLDTTNTEAFF
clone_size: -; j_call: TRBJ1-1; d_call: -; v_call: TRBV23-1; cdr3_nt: TGCGCCAGCAGTCGAGGAGGGTATGTTACTGAAGCTTTCTTT; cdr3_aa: CASSRGGYVTEAFF
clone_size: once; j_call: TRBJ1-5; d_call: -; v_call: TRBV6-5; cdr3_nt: TGTGCCAGCAGTCGAGGGGGTGTGGGGCCCCAGCATTTT; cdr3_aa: CASSRGGVGPQHF
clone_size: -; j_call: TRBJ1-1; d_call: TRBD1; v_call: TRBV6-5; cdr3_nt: TGTGCCAGCACGAGGCAGGGGGCCGGTAACCCTTTCTTT; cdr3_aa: CASTRQGAGNPFF
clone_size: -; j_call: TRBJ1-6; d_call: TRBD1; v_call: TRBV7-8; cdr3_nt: TGTGCCAGCAGCCCCAGGGACAGGAGTTCACCCCTCCACTTT; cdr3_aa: CASSPRDRSSPLHF
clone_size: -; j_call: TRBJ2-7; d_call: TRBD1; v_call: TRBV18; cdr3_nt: TGTGCCAGCTCACCTCCCGGGACAGTGGCTAGGGAGCAGTACTTC; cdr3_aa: CASSPPGTVAREQYF
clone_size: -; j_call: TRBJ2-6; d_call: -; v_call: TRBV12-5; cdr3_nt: TGTGCTAGTGGCCCGAGTGGGGCCAACGTCCTGACTTTC; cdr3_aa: CASGPSGANVLTF
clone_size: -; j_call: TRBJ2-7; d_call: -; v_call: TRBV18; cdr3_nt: TGTGCCAGCTCACCCCCGGGATCAGCCCCTTACGAGCAGTACTTC; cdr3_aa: CASSPPGSAPYEQYF
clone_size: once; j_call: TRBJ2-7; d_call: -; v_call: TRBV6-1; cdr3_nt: TGTGCCAGCAGTGAAATAACAGTGAGGGACGAGCAGTACTTC; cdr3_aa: CASSEITVRDEQYF
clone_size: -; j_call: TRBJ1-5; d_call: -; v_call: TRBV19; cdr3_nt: TGTGTCAGTAGTATAGGACAAATTAGCAATCAGCCCCAGCATTTT; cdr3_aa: CVSSIGQISNQPQHF
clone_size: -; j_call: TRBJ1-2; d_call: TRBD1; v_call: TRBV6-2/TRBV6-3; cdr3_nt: TGTGCCAGCAGTACCGGGGACAGGGTGGAAGGCTACACCTTC; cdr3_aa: CASSTGDRVEGYTF
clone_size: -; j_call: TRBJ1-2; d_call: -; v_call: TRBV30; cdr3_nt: TGTGCCTGGAGTCGATCAGGGGCGGCTAACTATGGCTACACCTTC; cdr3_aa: CAWSRSGAANYGYTF
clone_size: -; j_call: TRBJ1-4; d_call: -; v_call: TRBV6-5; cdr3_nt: TGTGCCAGCAGTTACTCTGGTGGAGTCGTTAATGAAAAACTGTTTTTT; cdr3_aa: CASSYSGGVVNEKLFF
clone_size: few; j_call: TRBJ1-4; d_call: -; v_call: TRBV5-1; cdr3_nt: TGCGCCAGCGGCCAGGGTCATAAGGTGGGTGAAAAACTGTTTTTT; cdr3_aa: CASGQGHKVGEKLFF
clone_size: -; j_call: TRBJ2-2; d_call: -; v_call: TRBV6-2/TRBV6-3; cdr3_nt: TGTGCCAGCAGCAGAGGGACCGGGGAGCTGTTTTTT; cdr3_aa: CASSRGTGELFF
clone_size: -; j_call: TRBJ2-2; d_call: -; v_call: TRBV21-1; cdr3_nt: TGTGCCAGCAGCAAAAGGGAGGAGTGCTCACAGAACACCGGGGAGCTGTTTTTT; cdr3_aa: CASSKREECSQNTGELFF
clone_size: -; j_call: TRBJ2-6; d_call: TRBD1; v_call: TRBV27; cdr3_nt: TGTGCCAGCAGGGGACAGGGGGCGCTCGGGGCCAACGTCCTGACTTTC; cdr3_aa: CASRGQGALGANVLTF
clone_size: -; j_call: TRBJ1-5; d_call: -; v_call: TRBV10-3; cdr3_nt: TGTGCCATCAGTGAGTCGAGAGATCAGCCCCAGCATTTT; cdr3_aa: CAISESRDQPQHF
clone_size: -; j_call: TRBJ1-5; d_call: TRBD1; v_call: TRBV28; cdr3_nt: TGTGCCAGCAGTTGGACAGGGGGGTATCAGCCCCAGCATTTT; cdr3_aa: CASSWTGGYQPQHF
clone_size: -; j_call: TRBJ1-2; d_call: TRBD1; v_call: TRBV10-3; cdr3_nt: TGTGCCATCAGGGGGACAGGGAGGCACTATGGCTACACCTTC; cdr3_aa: CAIRGTGRHYGYTF
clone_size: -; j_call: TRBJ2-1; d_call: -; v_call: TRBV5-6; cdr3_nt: TGTGCCAGCAGCTTTAGGACAACGTCAGTCCTCTACAATGAGCAGTTCTTC; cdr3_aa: CASSFRTTSVLYNEQFF
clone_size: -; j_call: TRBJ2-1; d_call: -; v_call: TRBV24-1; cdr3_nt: TGTGCCACCAGTGATCCTGGACAGAGTGAGCAGTTCTTC; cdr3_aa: CATSDPGQSEQFF
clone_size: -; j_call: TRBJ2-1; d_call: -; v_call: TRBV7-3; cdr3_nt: TGTGCCAGCAGCTTAACCCCGGGGTTCGATGAGCAGTTCTTC; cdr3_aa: CASSLTPGFDEQFF
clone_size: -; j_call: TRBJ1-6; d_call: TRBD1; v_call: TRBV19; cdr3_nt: TGTGCCAGTAGCGCCGGGACAGGGGGGAATTCACCCCTCCACTTT; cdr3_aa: CASSAGTGGNSPLHF
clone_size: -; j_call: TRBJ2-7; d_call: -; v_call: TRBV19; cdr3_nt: TGTGCCAGTAGTATAGAGTCAGGGTCCTACGAGCAGTACTTC; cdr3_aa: CASSIESGSYEQYF
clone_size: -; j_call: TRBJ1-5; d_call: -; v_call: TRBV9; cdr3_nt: TGTGCCAGCAGCCCCTCGAATGGGGGGCAGCCCCAGCATTTT; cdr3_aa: CASSPSNGGQPQHF